This T cell receptor beta chain was recorded in a study of blood T cell repertoires in COVID-19. At the level of the study: Acute and convalescent COVID-19 samples came from the United States, Italy and Spain. Nucleic acid was either cDNA or gDNA, and it came from T cells, B-cell-depleted T cells, or PBMCs.

Original methodology: Reference gene primer amplification gave nucleated cell count estimates. Only in-frame clones appear in the TCRdb table, and some are missing; sequencing was by immunoSEQ multiplex PCR. V and J calls and clone size are those listed in that table; D and trimming were worked out from the DNA. The sample yields tens of thousands of clones, over 70% seen once. V was clipped by 1 base and J by 2 bases, with 8 bases between them. CDR3 length: 14 amino acids. In germline, CDR1 is LNHDA, CDR2 SQIVND (reference sequence). Material: peripheral blood. This receptor was identified in a man aged 50 or older with acute or convalescent COVID-19. The chain is built from TRBV19 and TRBJ1-1; no clear D. The CDR3 here is CASSIGTVNTEAFF. CDR3 nucleotides: TGTGCCAGTAGTATAGGAACAGTAAACACTGAAGCTTTCTTT.